The 26 T cell receptor beta chains presented below share a single source sample, sequenced in a study of immune heterogeneity within non-small cell lung tumors. Samples each supplied around 640 ng of bulk tumor genomic DNA as template. Each primary tumor yielded several biopsies, collected far apart from one another at surgery. Curative operations were performed on patients who had untreated, newly diagnosed non-small cell lung cancer. Multiplex PCR with 32 V and 13 J primers amplified TCR beta CDR3. TCRdb reanalysed the multiplex PCR reads using MiXCR and keeps one entry per CDR3 protein. This table has some 22,000 distinct CDR3 sequences, 25% to 30% appearing once. Sequenced material: lung tumor tissue. Every receptor here comes from a man in his forties with non-small cell lung cancer.

This clonotype was picked up a small number of times. The rearrangement joins TRBV30 to TRBJ1-5; TRBD1 aligns across 7 bases. V gave up 0 bases and J gave up 2 bases; unmatched junction bases: 7. Germline V gene data show CDR1 as GTSNPN and CDR2 as SVGIG (reference sequence). This CDR3 comprises 16 residues. CDR3 in DNA: TGTGCCTGGAGTGTTACAGGGGACATTGGCAATCAGCCCCAGCATTTT. Translation: CAWSVTGDIGNQPQHF.

This clonotype occurred a few times. V gene TRBV20-1 combines with J gene TRBJ2-3, with TRBD2 identical over 9 bases. J was trimmed by 6 bases and V by 0 bases; bases with no gene match: 7. The CDR3 consists of 15 residues. Germline V gives CDR1 DFQATT, CDR2 SNEGSKA (reference sequence). In DNA, the CDR3 is TGCAGTGCTAGAGAATTTGCGGGAGGGGCGGATACGCAGTATTTT. Its translation: CSAREFAGGADTQYF.

The chain joins TRBV5-4 to TRBJ2-7; tentatively, D is TRBD2 (5 bases). In germline, CDR1 is SGHNT, CDR2 YYREEE (reference sequence). The CDR3 covers 14 residues. Trimming took off 2 bases at V and 0 bases at J, with 9 bases between the two ends. The CDR3 protein is CASSLSGSSYEQYF. DNA of the CDR3: TGTGCCAGCAGCTTAAGTGGGAGCTCCTACGAGCAGTACTTC.

This clonotype has just a few counts. The J gene is TRBJ2-1, the V gene TRBV20-1; 13 bases fit TRBD2. The CDR3 runs to 15 residues. Unmatched junction bases numbered 4, after V lost 3 bases and J lost 5 bases. CDR1 DFQATT and CDR2 SNEGSKA come from the germline V gene (reference sequence). CDR3 DNA sequence: TGCAGTGCTAGGAGCGGGACTAGCGGGAACAATGAGCAGTTCTTC. Translated, it gives CSARSGTSGNNEQFF.

This clonotype has ten or more counts. V and J are TRBV7-8 and TRBJ2-1, with 9 nucleotides matching TRBD2. The V and J ends lost 5 bases and 5 bases, in that order; junction bases with no gene match: 19. In germline, CDR1 is SGHVS, CDR2 FQNEAQ. The CDR3 covers 19 residues. Here the CDR3 reads CASSPRLAGGPRTDNEQFF. CDR3 DNA sequence: TGTGCCAGCAGCCCGCGCCTGGCGGGAGGGCCTAGAACCGACAATGAGCAGTTCTTC.

This clonotype was seen only once. This chain links TRBV3-1 with TRBJ2-7; 8 positions agree with TRBD1. The CDR3 runs 15 residues. The J segment lost 2 bases and the V segment lost 3 bases, leaving 6 bases of the junction unmatched. The V gene's germline CDR1 is LGHDT and CDR2 YNNKEL (reference sequence). This CDR3 is CASSQSGTGAYEQYF. CDR3 nucleotides: TGTGCCAGCAGCCAGTCCGGGACAGGAGCCTACGAGCAGTACTTC.

Of note for this clonotype: A read error may be the cause here, since a much bigger clone is one base away. The gene calls are TRBV7-2 and TRBJ1-2, with 10 nucleotides matching TRBD1. Germline V gene data show CDR1 as SGHTA and CDR2 as FQGNSA. The junction had 15 bases not matched to a gene; V was cut back by 1 base and J by 10 bases. The CDR3 consists of 17 residues. CDR3 in DNA: TGTGCCAGCAGCTTAGAAAACCTCGGGACAGGGGTTGGTGACTACACCTTC. Protein sequence: CASSLENLGTGVGDYTF.

On this clonotype itself: A read error is possible here, since a much larger clone lies one base away. The genes are TRBV5-1 and TRBJ1-2; the D gene is possibly TRBD1 (5 bases). This CDR3 is 13 amino acids long. Germline lookup yields CDR1 SGHRS and CDR2 YFSETQ. CDR3 sequence: CARSSGFGYGYTF. The DNA for the CDR3 is TGCGCCAGAAGCTCAGGGTTTGGCTATGGCTACACCTTC.

This clonotype was counted once. Being one base from a much bigger clone, this may be a read error. The chain links TRBV27 to TRBJ2-1, with TRBD2 matching over 9 bases. The CDR3 is 16 amino acids. CDR1 is MNHEY and CDR2 is SMNVEV in the germline V gene (reference sequence). CDR3 bases: TGTGCCAGCAACAAAAAGGGCGGGAGGGAAATCGATGAGCATTTCTTC. It translates to CASNKKGGREIDEHFF.

There are a few counts of this clonotype. The chain recombines TRBV7-8 with TRBJ2-5, with a tentative D call TRBD2 (6 bases). The germline V gene encodes CDR1 SGHVS and CDR2 FQNEAQ. The CDR3 has 14 residues. Between the trimmed V and J ends, which lost 5 bases and 3 bases, there was a span of 13 bases. CDR3 nucleotide sequence: TGTGCCAGCAGCGTCGGGACTTTCGAAGAGACCCAGTACTTC. Translated: CASSVGTFEETQYF.

On this clonotype: A much larger clone is a single base away; this may be a read error. This chain connects TRBV6-1 to TRBJ2-3; 9 bases align to TRBD2. Unmatched junction bases numbered 4, after V lost 4 bases and J lost 2 bases. The length of the CDR3 is 15 residues. The germline CDR1 and CDR2 sequences are MNHNS and SASEGT. As DNA, the CDR3 is TGTGCCAGCAGTGGACTAGCGGTACTCACAGATACGCAGTATTTT. This translates into CASSGLAVLTDTQYF.

The V and J genes are TRBV6-6 and TRBJ2-1, with 9 bases aligning to TRBD2. Germline lookup yields CDR1 MNHNY and CDR2 SVGAGI (reference sequence). The CDR3 runs to 17 residues. With V trimmed by 0 bases and J by 3 bases, 6 bases remained unmatched. CDR3 region: CASSYSGLAGIYNEQFF. CDR3 nucleotides: TGTGCCAGCAGTTACTCTGGTCTAGCGGGGATCTACAATGAGCAGTTCTTC.

As concerns this clonotype: Since a much larger clone is just one base distant, this may be a read error. This is likely a read error, given that the CDR3 carries no conserved phenylalanine or tryptophan at its end. This sequence joins TRBV6-2 or TRBV6-3 and TRBJ2-1, with D unresolved. The CDR3 is made up of 13 amino acids. Germline values: CDR1 MNHEY, CDR2 SVGEGT. Between the trimmed V and J ends, which lost 0 bases and 3 bases, there was a span of 3 bases. CDR3 in DNA: TGTGCCAGCAGTTACTCGGACTACAATGAGCAGTTCTTA. Amino acids: CASSYSDYNEQFL.

This chain links TRBV24-1 with TRBJ2-3; 8 bases map to TRBD1. Germline V gene lookup returns CDR1 KGHDR and CDR2 SFDVKD. The trim removed 3 bases at V and 2 bases at J, leaving 12 bases unmatched. The CDR3 totals 18 residues. CDR3 sequence reads: CATSDPTRTGLTTDTQYF. In nucleotides, the CDR3 is TGTGCCACCAGTGATCCCACCCGGACAGGGCTTACCACAGATACGCAGTATTTT.

Concerning this clonotype: A much larger clone sits a single nucleotide away, making a read error possible. V is TRBV5-1 and J is TRBJ1-2; D unclear. This CDR3 has 16 residues. Per germline, CDR1 SGHRS and CDR2 YFSETQ. Trimming pared 4 bases from V and 3 bases from J, leaving 19 bases between. CDR3 protein: CASSPIVTPGDYGYTF. CDR3 nucleotide sequence: TGCGCCAGCAGCCCGATAGTGACACCGGGAGACTATGGCTACACCTTC.

The rearrangement joins TRBV7-2 to TRBJ1-1; unclear D gene. V was cut by 5 bases and J by 0 bases, with 16 bases left in between. CDR3 length equals 16 residues. Germline V lookup: CDR1 SGHTA, CDR2 FQGNSA. The CDR3 DNA reads TGTGCCAGCAGCCCTAAGCCGGGCCGTATGAACACTGAAGCTTTCTTT. Translation: CASSPKPGRMNTEAFF. The variable domain in full, completed from reference TRBV7-2 and TRBJ1-1, reads GAGVSQSPSNKVTEKGKDVELRCDPISGHTALYWYRQSLGQGLEFLIYFQGNSAPDKSGLPSDRFSAERTGGSVSTLTIQRTQQEDSAVYLCASSPKPGRMNTEAFFGQGTRLTVV.

The V gene is TRBV5-1, the J gene TRBJ2-1, with 9 nucleotides matching TRBD1. Germline V gives CDR1 SGHRS, CDR2 YFSETQ. The CDR3 is 16 residues long. V gave up 2 bases and J gave up 3 bases; unmatched junction bases: 6. The CDR3 DNA follows: TGCGCCAGCAGCTTATCCGAGGGACAGGGCTACAATGAGCAGTTCTTC. The encoded protein is CASSLSEGQGYNEQFF.

About this clonotype: An end of the junction does not agree with germline; a read error may underlie this. The CDR3 is CASSSTGTGETQYF. The DNA of the CDR3 is TGTGCTAGCAGTTCCACAGGGACCGGGGAGACCCAGTACTTC. The rearrangement links TRBV7-7 to TRBJ2-5, with D possibly being TRBD1 (6 bases). This CDR3 spans 14 amino acids. The germline gives CDR1 SSHAT, CDR2 FNYEAQ (reference sequence).

This clonotype turned up a few times. The chain has TRBV9 and TRBJ2-1; 7 nucleotides match TRBD2. CDR1 SGDLS and CDR2 YYNGEE come from the germline V gene. The V segment lost 5 bases and the J segment 2 bases; nucleotides outside the gene matches: 7. This CDR3 is built from 15 residues. CDR3 sequence (DNA): TGTGCCAGCAGTTCCGGGACTAATGCCTACAATGAGCAGTTCTTC. Translating it yields CASSSGTNAYNEQFF.

This clonotype was observed a handful of times. This sequence may be a read error, since a much larger clone differs from it by one base. The rearrangement uses TRBV27 and TRBJ2-1; 13 bases line up with TRBD2. Germline assignment: CDR1 MNHEY and CDR2 SMNVEV (reference sequence). The CDR3 length is 15 residues. The CDR3 reads CSSSAGLAGVSEQFF. DNA of the CDR3: TGTTCCAGCAGTGCCGGACTAGCGGGAGTCAGTGAGCAGTTCTTC.

This clonotype was recorded many times. This chain uses TRBV11-3 with TRBJ1-2; no firm D call. The V gene lost 1 base and the J gene lost 13 bases, with 16 bases spanning the gap. The CDR3 length is 13 residues. Germline loops: CDR1 SGHNT, CDR2 YENEEA. The CDR3 spells CASSLGDTSSPTF. CDR3 DNA: TGTGCCAGCAGCTTAGGAGACACCTCCAGTCCCACCTTC.

CDR3 protein: CASSVEGGTYNEQFF. The CDR3 DNA sequence: TGTGCCAGCAGCGTAGAAGGGGGCACCTACAATGAGCAGTTCTTC. The chain employs TRBV9 and TRBJ2-1, with 7 bases matching TRBD1. The germline CDR1 and CDR2 sequences are SGDLS and YYNGEE. Unmatched junction bases numbered 2, after V lost 0 bases and J lost 2 bases. The CDR3 has 15 residues.

The CDR3: CASRHPRTGGMSNQPQHF. The CDR3 DNA follows: TGTGCCAGCAGGCATCCCCGGACAGGGGGCATGAGCAATCAGCCCCAGCATTTT. The genes are TRBV9 and TRBJ1-5, with 11 positions matching TRBD1. J gave up 1 base and V 5 bases, and 11 bases lay outside the gene matches. This CDR3 region has 18 residues. In germline, CDR1 is SGDLS, CDR2 YYNGEE.

J is TRBJ2-6 and V is TRBV9; TRBD1 matches at 7 bases. V trimming: 4 bases; J trimming: 2 bases; junction bases outside the gene matches: 12. The V gene's germline CDR1 is SGDLS and CDR2 YYNGEE. The CDR3 is made up of 18 amino acids. CDR3 in amino acids: CASSPPTGYSTGANVLTF. The CDR3 nucleotides read TGTGCCAGCAGCCCACCGACAGGGTACTCGACTGGGGCCAACGTCCTGACTTTC.

A few counts support this clonotype. The chain carries TRBV4-1 and TRBJ2-7, with unresolved D. The CDR3 has 12 residues. The V gene lost 0 bases and the J gene lost 6 bases, with 6 bases spanning the gap. CDR1 is MGHRA and CDR2 is YSYEKL in the germline V gene. The CDR3 DNA sequence: TGCGCCAGCAGCCAAGAGAGAGGCGAGCAGTACTTC. Protein: CASSQERGEQYF.

The V gene is TRBV5-5, the J gene TRBJ2-5, with 8 bases identical to TRBD1. CDR3 length: 14 amino acids. The germline V gene has CDR1 SGHKS and CDR2 YYEKEE (reference sequence). V shed 4 bases and J 5 bases; nucleotides not matched to a gene: 7. For the CDR3, the DNA is TGTGCCAGCAGCGATGACAGGGGTTTGGAGACCCAGTACTTC. It is translated as CASSDDRGLETQYF.